This entry lists 20 T cell receptor beta chains sequenced from one sample in a study of CD8+ T cells in alopecia areata. The sequencing template was cDNA reverse transcribed from extracted RNA. TCRdb's copy holds only in-frame clones and misses some; the assay was immunoSEQ multiplex PCR. The sample has about 110,000 clones, around 59% seen once; the top ten hold under 25%. Sequenced material: CD8+ T cells sorted from blood. The receptors stem from a human donor in good health.

This clone was recorded a few times. This chain uses TRBV28 with TRBJ2-1; 9 nucleotides align to TRBD2. This CDR3 is 14 amino acids long. Germline CDR1 and CDR2: MDHEN and SYDVKM. After removal of 6 bases from V and 7 bases from J, the junction contained 7 bases not matched to a gene. The CDR3 region is CASRLAGATNEQFF. Here the CDR3 DNA reads TGTGCCAGCAGATTAGCGGGGGCTACTAATGAGCAGTTCTTC.

This chain uses TRBV14 with TRBJ1-2; 8 nucleotides agree with TRBD1. Trimming removed 6 bases from V and 0 bases from J; junction bases left unmatched: 3. This CDR3 region has 14 residues. Germline CDR1 and CDR2: SGHDN and FVKESK. The CDR3: CASRRTGSNYGYTF. The CDR3 coding sequence is TGTGCCAGCAGAAGGACAGGGTCTAACTATGGCTACACCTTC.

This clone was seen once. V gene TRBV5-1 combines with J gene TRBJ2-2; no clear D. Deletions cut 1 base from V and 7 bases from J, with 5 bases between. Germline V gene lookup returns CDR1 SGHRS and CDR2 YFSETQ. The CDR3 contains 12 residues. The CDR3: CASSLLGGELFF. The CDR3, as DNA: TGCGCCAGCAGCTTGTTGGGCGGGGAGCTGTTTTTT.

The chain combines TRBV5-6 with TRBJ1-5, with unresolved D. V was pared by 0 bases and J by 0 bases, with 16 bases between. The CDR3 is 18 residues long. Per the germline V gene, CDR1 is SGHDT and CDR2 is YYEEEE. The CDR3 region has the DNA TGTGCCAGCAGCTTGGACAGACTTCATATTTATAGCAATCAGCCCCAGCATTTT. As protein: CASSLDRLHIYSNQPQHF.

This clone was recorded a few times. The chain uses TRBV25-1 and TRBJ2-1; TRBD2 matches at 11 bases. V dropped 4 bases and J dropped 5; count of bases not matched to a gene: 7. The germline V gene encodes CDR1 MGHDK and CDR2 SYGVNS. The CDR3 consists of 16 residues. The CDR3 region is CASSGLAGGRDNEQFF. CDR3 coding DNA: TGTGCCAGCAGTGGCCTAGCGGGGGGCCGGGACAATGAGCAGTTCTTC.

The genes are TRBV15 and TRBJ2-3, with a possible D match to TRBD1 (6 bases). Germline CDR1 is LNHNV and CDR2 is YYDKDF (reference sequence). The V gene lost 8 bases and the J gene lost 1 base, with 31 bases spanning the gap. The CDR3 is 20 amino acids. The CDR3 reads CATCEQGHQTGPLGTDTQYF. CDR3 nucleotide sequence: TGTGCCACCTGTGAGCAGGGTCATCAAACAGGGCCCCTGGGCACAGATACGCAGTATTTT.

This clone was observed a single time. The chain recombines TRBV7-6 with TRBJ2-1, with D possibly TRBD2 on 6 matching bases. V shed 0 bases and J shed 6 bases, with 9 bases lying between them. The CDR3 is made up of 14 amino acids. Germline CDR1 reads SGHVS; CDR2 reads FNYEAQ. The CDR3 reads CASSLAGLTNEQFF. As DNA, the CDR3 is TGTGCCAGCAGCTTAGCGGGACTCACCAATGAGCAGTTCTTC.

V and J are TRBV7-9 and TRBJ2-7; D might be TRBD2 (6 bases). Germline CDR1 reads SEHNR; CDR2 reads FQNEAQ (reference sequence). CDR3 size: 15 residues. V shed 1 base and J shed 3 bases, with 13 bases lying between them. DNA for the CDR3: TGTGCCAGCAGCTTAGGAACCAGCGGGTACTACGAGCAGTACTTC. Its translation is CASSLGTSGYYEQYF.

This chain joins TRBV28 and TRBJ2-5, with D possibly being TRBD1 (7 bases). Trimming took 6 bases from V and 5 from J, leaving 16 bases between them. The CDR3 consists of 14 residues. Looked up from germline, CDR1 is MDHEN and CDR2 is SYDVKM. This CDR3 is CASRRDRALETQYF. CDR3 in DNA: TGTGCCAGCAGGCGGGACAGAGCCCTGGAGACCCAGTACTTC.

This rearrangement joins TRBV13 to TRBJ1-4; no definite D call. The germline V gene encodes CDR1 PRHDT and CDR2 FYEKMQ (reference sequence). This CDR3 comprises 14 residues. The V and J ends lost 3 bases and 8 bases respectively, with 13 bases between them. CDR3 DNA: TGTGCCAGCAGCTTGGGCACGACGGGGGAAAAACTGTTTTTT. It yields the protein CASSLGTTGEKLFF. Combining the CDR3 with reference TRBV13 and TRBJ1-4 gives the whole variable domain AAGVIQSPRHLIKEKRETATLKCYPIPRHDTVYWYQQGPGQDPQFLISFYEKMQSDKGSIPDRFSAQQFSDYHSELNMSSLELGDSALYFCASSLGTTGEKLFFGSGTQLSVL.

The sample holds a few counts of this clone. The chain joins TRBV7-9 to TRBJ2-3; 9 positions match TRBD2. The CDR3 contains 15 residues. CDR1 and CDR2 from the germline V gene are SEHNR and FQNEAQ (reference sequence). With V trimmed by 3 bases and J by 1 base, 2 bases remained unmatched. As DNA, the CDR3 is TGTGCCAGCAGCTTCGGCGGGGGGGGCACAGATACGCAGTATTTT. It specifies CASSFGGGGTDTQYF.

The table lists this clone with a few counts. The V call is TRBV7-2, the J call TRBJ2-7, with D uncertain. Looked up from germline, CDR1 is SGHTA and CDR2 is FQGNSA. The CDR3 is 14 residues long. Trimming pared 1 base from V and 4 bases from J, leaving 11 bases between. The CDR3 DNA reads as TGTGCCAGCAGCTTAGGTTCCCAGGCTTACGAGCAGTACTTC. It translates to CASSLGSQAYEQYF. Combining the CDR3 with reference TRBV7-2 and TRBJ2-7 gives the whole variable domain GAGVSQSPSNKVTEKGKDVELRCDPISGHTALYWYRQSLGQGLEFLIYFQGNSAPDKSGLPSDRFSAERTGGSVSTLTIQRTQQEDSAVYLCASSLGSQAYEQYFGPGTRLTVT.

The chain is built from TRBV4-2 and TRBJ2-5; D unclear. The germline V gene has CDR1 LGHNA and CDR2 YNFKEQ. This CDR3 is built from 14 residues. Trimming took 1 base from V and 0 from J, leaving 6 bases between them. In DNA, the CDR3 is TGTGCCAGCAGCCAAGCGGGCAACCAAGAGACCCAGTACTTC. It specifies CASSQAGNQETQYF.

The chain has TRBV4-3 and TRBJ1-1; TRBD1 matches at 7 bases. Germline CDR1 reads LGHNA; CDR2 reads YSLEER. J lost 0 bases, V lost 0 bases, and 7 bases had no gene match. The CDR3 runs to 17 residues. The CDR3 DNA sequence: TGCGCCAGCAGCCAAGACGGGACAGCAAACATGAACACTGAAGCTTTCTTT. It is translated as CASSQDGTANMNTEAFF.

DNA of the CDR3: TGCAGCGTTGAAGCAGTTACAGGGGGCGCGTACAATGAGCAGTTCTTC. This codes for CSVEAVTGGAYNEQFF. This sequence joins TRBV29-1 and TRBJ2-1, with 9 bases lining up with TRBD1. Trimming cost V 1 base and J 4 bases; bases outside gene matches: 8. This CDR3 comprises 16 residues. Per the germline V gene, CDR1 is SQVTM and CDR2 is ANQGSEA.

The V call is TRBV4-1, the J call TRBJ1-2, with no clear D. The germline V and J ends were trimmed by 0 bases and 1 base, with 9 bases remaining between them. The germline V gene encodes CDR1 MGHRA and CDR2 YSYEKL. The CDR3 has 15 residues. The CDR3 region is CASSQDPGYNYGYTF. In DNA, the CDR3 is TGCGCCAGCAGCCAAGATCCGGGCTATAACTATGGCTACACCTTC.

The rearrangement joins TRBV5-6 to TRBJ2-5, with D perhaps TRBD2 (5 bases). CDR3 size: 13 residues. Trimming shortened V by 4 bases and J by 5 bases, and 12 bases separated the two germline ends. Germline CDR1 is SGHDT and CDR2 is YYEEEE. DNA for the CDR3: TGTGCCAGCAGCGTGGGGAGCCCGGAGACCCAGTACTTC. Protein: CASSVGSPETQYF. The full variable domain, its missing parts supplied by reference TRBV5-6 and TRBJ2-5, is DAGVTQSPTHLIKTRGQQVTLRCSPKSGHDTVSWYQQALGQGPQFIFQYYEEEERQRGNFPDRFSGHQFPNYSSELNVNALLLGDSALYLCASSVGSPETQYFGPGTRLLVL.

The chain recombines TRBV7-9 with TRBJ1-1; 8 nucleotides line up with TRBD1. The junction had 7 bases not matched to a gene; V was cut back by 5 bases and J by 5 bases. The CDR3 consists of 14 residues. Germline assignment: CDR1 SEHNR and CDR2 FQNEAQ (reference sequence). CDR3 residues: CASSDGQGNTEAFF. The CDR3 DNA follows: TGTGCCAGCAGCGACGGACAGGGTAATACTGAAGCTTTCTTT.

With regard to this clone: Mismatch with germline at one junction end may stem from a read error. J is TRBJ2-1 and V is TRBV2; maybe TRBD1 (5 bases). The CDR3 is 13 amino acids. The germline gives CDR1 SNHLY, CDR2 FYNNEI. As DNA, the CDR3 is TGTGCCGGCAGCCTCGACAGCTACAATGAGCAGTTCTTC. It codes for CAGSLDSYNEQFF.

The chain couples TRBV7-9 to TRBJ2-7, with 7 bases identical to TRBD1. Germline CDR1 and CDR2: SEHNR and FQNEAQ (reference sequence). This CDR3 comprises 12 residues. The V and J ends lost 11 bases and 2 bases, in that order; junction bases with no gene match: 6. This CDR3 reads CASQGVPYEQYF. CDR3 DNA sequence: TGTGCCTCCCAGGGGGTACCCTACGAGCAGTACTTC.